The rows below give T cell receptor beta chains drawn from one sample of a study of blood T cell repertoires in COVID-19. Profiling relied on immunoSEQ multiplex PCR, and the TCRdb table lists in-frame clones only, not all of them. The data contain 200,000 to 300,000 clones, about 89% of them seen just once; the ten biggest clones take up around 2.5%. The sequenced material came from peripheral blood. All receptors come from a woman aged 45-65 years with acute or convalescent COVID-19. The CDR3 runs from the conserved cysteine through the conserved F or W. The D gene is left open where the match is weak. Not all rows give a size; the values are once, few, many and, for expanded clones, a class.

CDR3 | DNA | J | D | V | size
CASSTGQAATNEKLFF | TGTGCCAGCAGCACCGGACAGGCTGCAACTAATGAAAAACTGTTTTTT | TRBJ1-4 | TRBD1 | TRBV5-6 | few
CASSKQGVDNEQFF | TGTGCCAGCAGCAAACAGGGCGTCGACAATGAGCAGTTCTTC | TRBJ2-1 | NA | TRBV21-1 | few
CASSLRGLDTIYF | TGTGCCAGCAGCCTGCGGGGGTTAGACACCATATATTTT | TRBJ1-3 | NA | TRBV28 | few
CASSNGPNTEAFF | TGTGCCAGCAGCAATGGGCCGAACACTGAAGCTTTCTTT | TRBJ1-1 | NA | TRBV7-3 | NA
CASSQLGTGPNEQFF | TGTGCCAGCAGCCAACTAGGGACAGGTCCCAATGAGCAGTTCTTC | TRBJ2-1 | TRBD1 | TRBV14 | NA
CASTREVAGNNEQFF | TGTGCCAGCACCCGGGAGGTAGCGGGAAACAATGAGCAGTTCTTC | TRBJ2-1 | TRBD2 | TRBV7-8 | NA
CASSKGQGWTYEQYF | TGCGCCAGCAGCAAGGGACAGGGTTGGACCTACGAGCAGTACTTC | TRBJ2-7 | TRBD1 | TRBV5-1 | NA
CASSLGAGPSGNTIYF | TGTGCCAGCAGCTTAGGGGCAGGGCCCTCCGGAAACACCATATATTTT | TRBJ1-3 | NA | TRBV7-8 | NA
CASSVEGRGGSSYNEQFF | TGTGCCAGCAGCGTAGAGGGGAGAGGCGGGAGCTCCTACAATGAGCAGTTCTTC | TRBJ2-1 | TRBD2 | TRBV9 | NA
CASSQGTGRGGYTF | TGTGCCAGCAGCCAGGGGACAGGGCGGGGAGGCTACACCTTC | TRBJ1-2 | TRBD1 | TRBV3-1/TRBV3-2 | NA
CASSLAASGRLGNEQFF | TGTGCCAGCAGCTTAGCAGCTAGCGGGAGGTTGGGCAATGAGCAGTTCTTC | TRBJ2-1 | TRBD2 | TRBV7-3 | NA
CASSQDAGARIGQYF | TGTGCCAGCAGCCAAGATGCGGGGGCCCGCATCGGGCAGTATTTT | TRBJ2-3 | NA | TRBV3-1/TRBV3-2 | NA